A single sample gave rise to the 25 T cell receptor beta chains below, sequenced in a study of T cell repertoires in cytomegalovirus infection. No antigens are known for them. From the reads, TCRdb called clonotypes with MiXCR, one entry per CDR3 protein. The sample contains around 230,000 distinct CDR3 sequences, approximately 40% of which appear only once. Sequences were derived from CD8+ T cells from cultured PBMCs, sampled from culture after CMV antigen stimulation. The receptors originated from a human donor in good health (CMV status not recorded). Some clones in this sample may be carry-over from other donors' samples.

The chain links TRBV6-1 to TRBJ2-7; TRBD1 matches at 10 bases. V lost 1 base to trimming and J lost 3 bases; unmatched junction nucleotides: 9. Germline V gene sequence: CDR1 MNHNS, CDR2 SASEGT. CDR3 length equals 17 residues. The DNA for the CDR3 is TGTGCCAGCAGTGAAGGGGGACAGGGGAGGACTGGCTACGAGCAGTACTTC. Protein: CASSEGGQGRTGYEQYF.

This chain joins TRBV7-9 and TRBJ2-7; TRBD1 might be the D (5 bases). Per germline, CDR1 SEHNR and CDR2 FQNEAQ (reference sequence). V dropped 3 bases and J dropped 5 bases, with 14 bases sitting between them. The CDR3 extends over 14 amino acids. The CDR3 sequence: CASSFDPGLHEQYF. The CDR3 DNA follows: TGTGCCAGCAGCTTCGATCCAGGGCTCCACGAGCAGTACTTC.

This CDR3 reads CSAGVPGLAGGPSGELFF. The DNA for the CDR3 is TGCAGTGCCGGAGTCCCGGGACTAGCGGGGGGGCCTAGCGGGGAGCTGTTTTTT. This chain links TRBV20-1 with TRBJ2-2; 16 nucleotides align to TRBD2. With V trimmed by 6 bases and J by 7 bases, 14 bases remained unmatched. From germline, CDR1 is DFQATT and CDR2 SNEGSKA (reference sequence). The CDR3 contains 18 residues.

V usage is TRBV9 and J usage is TRBJ2-1; 8 bases map to TRBD1. Germline V lookup: CDR1 SGDLS, CDR2 YYNGEE. The CDR3 has 16 amino acids. V trimming: 3 bases; J trimming: 0 bases; junction bases outside the gene matches: 5. In DNA, the CDR3 is TGTGCCAGCAGCGCGTCGACAGGGGTCTCCTACAATGAGCAGTTCTTC. It codes for CASSASTGVSYNEQFF.

This clonotype has ten or more counts. The chain carries TRBV7-2 and TRBJ1-4, with D perhaps matching TRBD1 (6 bases). Per the germline V gene, CDR1 is SGHTA and CDR2 is FQGNSA. The CDR3 length is 16 residues. The ends were cut back, 5 bases at V and 0 bases at J, with 13 bases in the middle. CDR3 sequence (DNA): TGTGCCAGCAGCATGGACAGATTTGCAACTAATGAAAAACTGTTTTTT. Amino acids: CASSMDRFATNEKLFF.

This clonotype was picked up a small number of times. This chain uses TRBV30 with TRBJ1-2; TRBD1 matches 9 bases. This CDR3 is 14 amino acids long. Looked up from germline, CDR1 is GTSNPN and CDR2 is SVGIG (reference sequence). The trim removed 2 bases at V and 8 bases at J, leaving 9 bases unmatched. The CDR3 nucleotides read TGTGCCTGGAGTTTAACAGGGGGCTTTCGGGGCTACACCTTC. It is translated as CAWSLTGGFRGYTF.

This clonotype was counted only a few times. This sequence joins TRBV19 and TRBJ1-5; TRBD1 matches 8 bases. The CDR3 is 15 amino acids. In germline, CDR1 is LNHDA, CDR2 SQIVND (reference sequence). V shed 4 bases, J shed 4 bases, and the junction held 6 bases outside the gene matches. CDR3 DNA: TGTGCCAGTAGTAAGACAGGGGCGGCGAATCAGCCCCAGCATTTT. Translating gives CASSKTGAANQPQHF.

This clonotype occurred a few times. The V call is TRBV7-6, the J call TRBJ2-7; 10 bases agree with TRBD2. V lost 5 bases to trimming and J lost 0 bases; unmatched junction nucleotides: 7. There are 16 residues in the CDR3. Germline V lookup: CDR1 SGHVS, CDR2 FNYEAQ. The CDR3 DNA reads as TGTGCCAGCAGCACAACCGGGACTAGCGACTCCTACGAGCAGTACTTC. It specifies CASSTTGTSDSYEQYF.

The V call is TRBV28, the J call TRBJ2-1, with D perhaps TRBD1 (6 bases). V was trimmed by 7 bases and J by 8 bases, leaving 21 bases between them. This CDR3 is 15 amino acids long. Germline values: CDR1 MDHEN, CDR2 SYDVKM. The CDR3 loop is CASTPRGGSDDEQFF. As DNA, the CDR3 is TGTGCCAGCACCCCCCGAGGGGGATCAGACGATGAGCAGTTCTTC.

This clonotype was counted a few times. This chain joins TRBV12-3 or TRBV12-4 and TRBJ1-5; D possibly corresponds to TRBD1 (5 bases). V was shortened by 3 bases and J by 7 bases, with 16 bases between the two germline ends. This CDR3 comprises 15 residues. The CDR3 region has the DNA TGTGCCAGCAGTTTTGCCAGGGTCAAGGGGCAGCCCCAGCATTTT. Translated: CASSFARVKGQPQHF.

In this sample, this clonotype turned up many times. This chain connects TRBV27 to TRBJ2-7; perhaps TRBD1 as D (5 bases). The length of the CDR3 is 13 residues. Germline V CDR1 and CDR2: MNHEY, SMNVEV (reference sequence). Trimming took off 2 bases at V and 2 bases at J, with 7 bases between the two ends. The CDR3 protein is CASSLRGTYEQYF. As DNA, the CDR3 is TGTGCCAGCAGTTTAAGGGGTACCTACGAGCAGTACTTC.

The rearrangement uses TRBV7-9 and TRBJ1-2; TRBD1 matches at 7 bases. The CDR3 is 16 residues long. Germline assignment: CDR1 SEHNR and CDR2 FQNEAQ (reference sequence). Trimming removed 1 base from V and 4 bases from J; junction bases left unmatched: 9. As DNA, the CDR3 is TGTGCCAGCAGCTTAGTACCCTCGAGGGACAGCTATGGCTACACCTTC. As protein: CASSLVPSRDSYGYTF.

This chain links TRBV11-2 with TRBJ2-7; the match to TRBD1 covers 8 bases. The CDR3 is 14 residues long. Trimming removed 5 bases from V and 3 bases from J; junction bases left unmatched: 6. The germline gives CDR1 SGHAT, CDR2 FQNNGV. The CDR3 nucleotides read TGTGCCAGCAGCCCCGCGGACAGGGTCTACGAGCAGTACTTC. Protein sequence: CASSPADRVYEQYF.

This clonotype turned up a few times. The V and J genes are TRBV28 and TRBJ2-3; D not certain. The CDR3 runs to 15 residues. Trimming removed 3 bases from V and 0 bases from J, with 10 bases in between. From germline, CDR1 is MDHEN and CDR2 SYDVKM. DNA of the CDR3: TGTGCCAGCAGTTTTATCGGTGGGAGCACAGATACGCAGTATTTT. It codes for CASSFIGGSTDTQYF.

The rearrangement joins TRBV20-1 to TRBJ2-1; 7 positions match TRBD2. V shed 0 bases and J 7 bases; nucleotides not matched to a gene: 15. The CDR3 is 17 residues long. CDR1 is DFQATT, CDR2 SNEGSKA, per germline (reference sequence). Written as DNA, the CDR3 is TGCAGTGCTAGAGATCAAGCGAGCGGGAAGTATGGGAATGAGCAGTTCTTC. It yields the protein CSARDQASGKYGNEQFF.

The CDR3 sequence is CIGTSGRTANTGELFF. As DNA, the CDR3 is TGCATTGGGACTAGCGGGAGGACAGCGAACACCGGGGAGCTGTTTTTT. V is TRBV20-1 and J is TRBJ2-2; 15 nucleotides line up with TRBD2. Germline-derived CDR1 and CDR2 are DFQATT and SNEGSKA (reference sequence). The CDR3 has 16 residues.

CDR3 DNA sequence: TGTGCCAGCTCACCGTCAGGTCCCAATCAGCCCCAGCATTTT. Protein: CASSPSGPNQPQHF. The V and J genes are TRBV18 and TRBJ1-5; D remains ambiguous. CDR1 is KGHSH, CDR2 LQKENI, per germline. Trimming left V 3 bases short and J 3 bases short, with 9 bases between. This CDR3 contains 14 residues.

The V and J genes are TRBV4-1 and TRBJ2-1, with 7 bases that match TRBD2. V was clipped by 1 base and J by 7 bases; unmatched bases: 7. Germline loops: CDR1 MGHRA, CDR2 YSYEKL. The CDR3 totals 15 residues. CDR3 DNA sequence: TGCGCCAGCAGCCAAGTAGGACTAGTTGTAAATGAGCAGTTCTTC. This codes for CASSQVGLVVNEQFF.

The rearrangement uses TRBV27 and TRBJ2-2; 14 positions agree with TRBD2. In germline, CDR1 is MNHEY, CDR2 SMNVEV (reference sequence). V trimming: 3 bases; J trimming: 1 base; junction bases outside the gene matches: 4. This CDR3 comprises 18 residues. The CDR3 DNA reads TGTGCCAGCAGTTTGGGACTAGCGGGAGTGGAGAACACCGGGGAGCTGTTTTTT. This codes for CASSLGLAGVENTGELFF.

This clonotype turned up a few times. The chain combines TRBV20-1 with TRBJ2-1; 7 positions match TRBD1. With V trimmed by 7 bases and J by 4 bases, 13 bases remained unmatched. CDR1 and CDR2 from the germline V gene are DFQATT and SNEGSKA (reference sequence). The CDR3 is 15 amino acids. CDR3 nucleotide sequence: TGCAGTGGGGGTTACAGGGGACCTTCATACAATGAGCAGTTCTTC. Encoded protein: CSGGYRGPSYNEQFF.

The chain carries TRBV20-1 and TRBJ1-4; D might be TRBD1 (5 bases). In germline, CDR1 is DFQATT, CDR2 SNEGSKA (reference sequence). This CDR3 has 16 amino acids. The V and J ends lost 0 bases and 3 bases respectively, with 14 bases between them. CDR3 coding DNA: TGCAGTGCTAGAGATCTAGTGGGGCTTTCTAATGAAAAACTGTTTTTT. Translating it yields CSARDLVGLSNEKLFF.

J is TRBJ2-1 and V is TRBV27; TRBD2 agrees at 9 bases. The CDR3 has 15 residues. J was trimmed by 5 bases and V by 6 bases; bases with no gene match: 8. Germline loops: CDR1 MNHEY, CDR2 SMNVEV (reference sequence). CDR3 bases: TGTGCCAGCAGCGTACTAGCGGGTGTCGACAATGAGCAGTTCTTC. Protein product: CASSVLAGVDNEQFF.

The chain carries TRBV27 and TRBJ1-2; 8 bases agree with TRBD1. Germline V gene data show CDR1 as MNHEY and CDR2 as SMNVEV (reference sequence). V gave up 2 bases and J gave up 5 bases; unmatched junction bases: 7. CDR3 length: 15 residues. The CDR3 DNA reads as TGTGCCAGCAGTTTAAACCCAGGGGGCAGGTATGGCTACACCTTC. It translates to CASSLNPGGRYGYTF.

This sequence joins TRBV6-1 and TRBJ1-5; D uncertain. CDR3 size: 18 residues. The germline gives CDR1 MNHNS, CDR2 SASEGT. V was trimmed by 5 bases and J by 0 bases, leaving 20 bases between them. The chain's CDR3 is CASSYRQPKVDSNQPQHF. Here the CDR3 DNA reads TGTGCCAGCAGTTATCGGCAGCCGAAGGTGGATAGCAATCAGCCCCAGCATTTT.

This clonotype was detected once. V and J are TRBV28 and TRBJ2-7; D perhaps matches TRBD1 (6 bases). V was clipped by 5 bases and J by 0 bases, with 17 bases between them. The CDR3 runs 16 residues. Germline V gives CDR1 MDHEN, CDR2 SYDVKM. CDR3 DNA: TGTGCCAGCAGTCTAACACAGGGAAAACACTCCTACGAGCAGTACTTC. Translated, it gives CASSLTQGKHSYEQYF.